The text below deals with one T cell receptor (beta chain). The antigen remains unidentified. This entry belongs to a study of shared clonotypes between healthy human individuals. Trimming left V 0 bases short and J 7 bases short, with 18 bases between. The CDR3 has 17 residues. Germline CDR1 reads LGHNA; CDR2 reads YSLEER. Study-level results: The donor pool, a small one, limited the genetic and exposure-history diversity represented. Sharing of clonotypes among donors was expected to vary with sequencing depth.

The authors' processing: ImmunoSEQ only sent back junction sequences with no quality scores, so filtering was done differently. Profiling relied on immunoSEQ multiplex PCR, and the TCRdb table lists in-frame clones only, not all of them. D and trimming come from the DNA, and the V and J calls and clone size come from that table. The table has some 1,600,000 clones, nearly 99% seen once. The sequenced material came from naive CD4+ T cells sorted from blood. Described subset: CD45RA+ positively selected. The chain has TRBV4-3 and TRBJ2-2; D is unclear. This TCR was recovered from a man aged 30-40 years in good health. This CDR3 reads CASSQDLIEGADGELFF. In nucleotides, the CDR3 is TGCGCCAGCAGCCAAGACTTAATAGAAGGCGCCGACGGGGAGCTGTTTTTT.